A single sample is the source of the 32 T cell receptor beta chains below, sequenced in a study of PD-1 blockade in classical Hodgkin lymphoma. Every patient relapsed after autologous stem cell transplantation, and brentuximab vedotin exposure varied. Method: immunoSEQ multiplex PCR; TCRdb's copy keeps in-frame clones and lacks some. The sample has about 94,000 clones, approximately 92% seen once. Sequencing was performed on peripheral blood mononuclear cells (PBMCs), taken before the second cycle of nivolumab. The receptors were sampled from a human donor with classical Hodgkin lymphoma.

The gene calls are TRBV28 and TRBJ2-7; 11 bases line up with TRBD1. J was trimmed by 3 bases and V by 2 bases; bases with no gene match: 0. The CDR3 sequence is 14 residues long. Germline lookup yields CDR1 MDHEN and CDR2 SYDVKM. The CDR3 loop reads CASSLGTGGYEQYF. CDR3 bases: TGTGCCAGCAGTTTAGGGACAGGGGGCTACGAGCAGTACTTC.

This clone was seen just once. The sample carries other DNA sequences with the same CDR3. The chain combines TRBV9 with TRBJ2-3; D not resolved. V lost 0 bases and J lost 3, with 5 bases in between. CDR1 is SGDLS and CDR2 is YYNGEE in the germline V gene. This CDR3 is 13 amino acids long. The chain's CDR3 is CASSVGVTDTQYF. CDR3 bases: TGTGCCAGCAGCGTAGGAGTGACAGATACGCAGTATTTT.

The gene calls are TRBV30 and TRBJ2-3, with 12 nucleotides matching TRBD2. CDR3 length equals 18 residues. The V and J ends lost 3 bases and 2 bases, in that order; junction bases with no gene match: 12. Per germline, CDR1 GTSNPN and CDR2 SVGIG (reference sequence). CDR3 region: CAWRKTTSGGPSTDTQYF. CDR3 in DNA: TGTGCCTGGAGAAAGACTACTAGCGGGGGGCCTTCCACAGATACGCAGTATTTT.

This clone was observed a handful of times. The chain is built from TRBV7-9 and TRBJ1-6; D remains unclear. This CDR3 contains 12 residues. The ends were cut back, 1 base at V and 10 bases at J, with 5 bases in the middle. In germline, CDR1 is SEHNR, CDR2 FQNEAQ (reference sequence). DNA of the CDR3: TGTGCCAGCAGCTTAGGTGACTCACCCCTCCACTTT. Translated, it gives CASSLGDSPLHF.

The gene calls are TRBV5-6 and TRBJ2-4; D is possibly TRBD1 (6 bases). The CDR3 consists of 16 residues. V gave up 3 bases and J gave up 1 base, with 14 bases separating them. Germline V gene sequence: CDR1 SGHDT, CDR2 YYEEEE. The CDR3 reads CASSSTGMDAKNIQYF. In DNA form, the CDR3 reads TGTGCCAGCAGCTCCACAGGGATGGACGCCAAAAACATTCAGTACTTC.

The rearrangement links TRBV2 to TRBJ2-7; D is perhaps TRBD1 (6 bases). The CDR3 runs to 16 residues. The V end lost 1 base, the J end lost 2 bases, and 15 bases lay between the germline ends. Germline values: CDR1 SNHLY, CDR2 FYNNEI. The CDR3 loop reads CASSEVEGRGTYEQYF. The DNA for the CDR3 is TGTGCCAGCAGTGAAGTAGAGGGCAGGGGTACCTACGAGCAGTACTTC.

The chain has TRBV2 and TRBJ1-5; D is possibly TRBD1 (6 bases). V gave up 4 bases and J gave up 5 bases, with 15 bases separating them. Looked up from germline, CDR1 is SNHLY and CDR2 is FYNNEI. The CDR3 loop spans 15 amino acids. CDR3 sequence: CASSGGRTTDQPQHF. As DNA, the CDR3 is TGTGCCAGCAGTGGGGGGCGGACTACCGATCAGCCCCAGCATTTT. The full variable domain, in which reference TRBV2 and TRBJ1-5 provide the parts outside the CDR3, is EPEVTQTPSHQVTQMGQEVILRCVPISNHLYFYWYRQILGQKVEFLVSFYNNEISEKSEIFDDQFSVERPDGSNFTLKIRSTKLEDSAMYFCASSGGRTTDQPQHFGDGTRLSIL.

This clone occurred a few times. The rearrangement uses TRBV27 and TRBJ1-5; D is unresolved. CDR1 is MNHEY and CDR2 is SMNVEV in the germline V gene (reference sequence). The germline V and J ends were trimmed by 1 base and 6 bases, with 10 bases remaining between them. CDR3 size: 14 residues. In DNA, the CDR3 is TGTGCCAGCAGTTTATTGGTGGGCATTCAGCCCCAGCATTTT. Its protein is CASSLLVGIQPQHF.

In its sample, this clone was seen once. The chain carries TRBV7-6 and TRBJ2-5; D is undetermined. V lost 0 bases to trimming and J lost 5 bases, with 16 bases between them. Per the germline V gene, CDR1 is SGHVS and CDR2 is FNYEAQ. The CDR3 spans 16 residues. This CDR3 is CASSLARHLVLETQYF. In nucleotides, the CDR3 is TGTGCCAGCAGCTTAGCGCGGCACCTGGTGTTGGAGACCCAGTACTTC.

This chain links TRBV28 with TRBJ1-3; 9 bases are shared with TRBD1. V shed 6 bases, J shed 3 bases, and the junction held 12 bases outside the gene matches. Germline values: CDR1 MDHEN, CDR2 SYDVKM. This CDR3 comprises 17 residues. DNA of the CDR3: TGTGCCAGCAGCGTCATTACCGGGACAGGGTTTGGAAACACCATATATTTT. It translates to CASSVITGTGFGNTIYF.

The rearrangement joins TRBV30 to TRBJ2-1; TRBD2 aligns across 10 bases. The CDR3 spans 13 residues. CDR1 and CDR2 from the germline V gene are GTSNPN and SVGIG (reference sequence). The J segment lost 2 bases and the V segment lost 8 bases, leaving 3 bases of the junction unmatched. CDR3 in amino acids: CAGTSGAYNEQFF. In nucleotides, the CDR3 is TGTGCCGGTACTAGCGGGGCCTACAATGAGCAGTTCTTC.

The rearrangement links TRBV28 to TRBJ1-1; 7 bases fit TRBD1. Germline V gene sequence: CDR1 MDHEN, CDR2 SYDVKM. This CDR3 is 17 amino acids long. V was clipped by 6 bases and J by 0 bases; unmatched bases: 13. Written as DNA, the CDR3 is TGTGCCAGCAGCCCAGACACAGGGGAACTCATGAACACTGAAGCTTTCTTT. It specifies CASSPDTGELMNTEAFF.

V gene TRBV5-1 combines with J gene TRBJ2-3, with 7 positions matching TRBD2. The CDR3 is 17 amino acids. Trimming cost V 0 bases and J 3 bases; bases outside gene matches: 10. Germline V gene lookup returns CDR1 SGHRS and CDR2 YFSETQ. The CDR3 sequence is CASSLAPPGGQTDTQYF. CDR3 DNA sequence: TGCGCCAGCAGCTTGGCCCCCCCGGGGGGTCAAACAGATACGCAGTATTTT.

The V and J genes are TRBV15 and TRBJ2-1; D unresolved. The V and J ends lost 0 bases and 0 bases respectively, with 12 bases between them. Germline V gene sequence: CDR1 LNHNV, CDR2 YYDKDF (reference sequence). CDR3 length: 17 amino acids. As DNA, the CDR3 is TGTGCCACCAGCAGAGATAAGGGCGGTACCTCCTACAATGAGCAGTTCTTC. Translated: CATSRDKGGTSYNEQFF.

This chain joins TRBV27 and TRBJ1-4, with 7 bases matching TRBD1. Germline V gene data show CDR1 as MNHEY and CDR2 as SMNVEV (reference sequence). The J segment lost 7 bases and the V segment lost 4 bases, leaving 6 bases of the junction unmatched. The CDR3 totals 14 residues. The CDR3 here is CASSSTGVREKLFF. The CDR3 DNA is TGTGCCAGCAGTTCCACAGGGGTTCGTGAAAAACTGTTTTTT.

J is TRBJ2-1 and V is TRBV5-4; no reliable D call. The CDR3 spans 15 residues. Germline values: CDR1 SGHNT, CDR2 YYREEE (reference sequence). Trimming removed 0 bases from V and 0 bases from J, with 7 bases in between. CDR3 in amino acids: CASSLEVGSYNEQFF. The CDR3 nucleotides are TGTGCCAGCAGCTTGGAGGTGGGCTCCTACAATGAGCAGTTCTTC.

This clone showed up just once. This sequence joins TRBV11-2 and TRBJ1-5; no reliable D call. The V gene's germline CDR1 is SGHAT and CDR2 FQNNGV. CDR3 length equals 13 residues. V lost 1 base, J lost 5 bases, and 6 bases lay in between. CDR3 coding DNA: TGTGCCAGCAGCTTAGTTTCCGATCAGCCCCAGCATTTT. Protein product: CASSLVSDQPQHF.

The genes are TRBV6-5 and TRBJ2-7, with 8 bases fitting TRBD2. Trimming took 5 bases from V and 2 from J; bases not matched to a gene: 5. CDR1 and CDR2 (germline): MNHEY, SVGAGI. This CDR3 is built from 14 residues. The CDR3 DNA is TGTGCCAGCAGTCGAAGCGGGAGCACCTACGAGCAGTACTTC. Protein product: CASSRSGSTYEQYF.

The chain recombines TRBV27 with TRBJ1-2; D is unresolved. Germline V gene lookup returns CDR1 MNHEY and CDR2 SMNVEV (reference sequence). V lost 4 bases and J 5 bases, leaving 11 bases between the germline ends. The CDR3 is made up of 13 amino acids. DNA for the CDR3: TGTGCCAGCAGTTCCTTCACTGAATATGGCTACACCTTC. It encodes CASSSFTEYGYTF.

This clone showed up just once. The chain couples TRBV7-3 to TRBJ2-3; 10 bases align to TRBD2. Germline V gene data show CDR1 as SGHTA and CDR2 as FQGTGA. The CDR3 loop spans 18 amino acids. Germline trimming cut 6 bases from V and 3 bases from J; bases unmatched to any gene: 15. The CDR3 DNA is TGTGCCAGCAGTCCCCGAGGGGGGACTAGCGAGAAAACAGATACGCAGTATTTT. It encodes CASSPRGGTSEKTDTQYF. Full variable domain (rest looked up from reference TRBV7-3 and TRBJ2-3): GAGVSQTPSNKVTEKGKYVELRCDPISGHTALYWYRQSLGQGPEFLIYFQGTGAADDSGLPNDRFFAVRPEGSVSTLKIQRTERGDSAVYLCASSPRGGTSEKTDTQYFGPGTRLTVL.

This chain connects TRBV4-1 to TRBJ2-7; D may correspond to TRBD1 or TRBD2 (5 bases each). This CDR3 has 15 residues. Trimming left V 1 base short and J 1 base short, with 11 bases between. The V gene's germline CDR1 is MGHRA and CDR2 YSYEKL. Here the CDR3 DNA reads TGCGCCAGCAGCCAAGTCTCGGGGCCGTCCTACGAGCAGTACTTC. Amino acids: CASSQVSGPSYEQYF.

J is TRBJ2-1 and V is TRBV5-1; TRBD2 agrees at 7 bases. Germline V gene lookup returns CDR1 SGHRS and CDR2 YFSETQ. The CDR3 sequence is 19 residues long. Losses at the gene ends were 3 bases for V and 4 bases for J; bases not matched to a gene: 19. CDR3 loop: CASSWGGDRRAGTYNEQFF. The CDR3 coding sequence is TGCGCCAGCAGCTGGGGAGGGGACCGAAGGGCGGGGACGTACAATGAGCAGTTCTTC.

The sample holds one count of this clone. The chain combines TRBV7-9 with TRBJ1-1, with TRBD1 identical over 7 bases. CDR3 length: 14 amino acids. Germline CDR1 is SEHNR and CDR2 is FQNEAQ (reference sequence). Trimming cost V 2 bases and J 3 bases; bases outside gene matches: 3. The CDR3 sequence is CASSLLQGYTEAFF. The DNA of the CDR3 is TGTGCCAGCAGCTTACTACAGGGGTACACTGAAGCTTTCTTT.

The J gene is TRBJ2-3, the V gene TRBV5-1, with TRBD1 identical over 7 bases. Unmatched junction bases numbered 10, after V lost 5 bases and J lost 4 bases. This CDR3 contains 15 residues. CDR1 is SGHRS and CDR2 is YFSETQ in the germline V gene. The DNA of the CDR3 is TGCGCCAGCAGTTCAGCTGGACAGGTGTCAGATACGCAGTATTTT. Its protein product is CASSSAGQVSDTQYF.

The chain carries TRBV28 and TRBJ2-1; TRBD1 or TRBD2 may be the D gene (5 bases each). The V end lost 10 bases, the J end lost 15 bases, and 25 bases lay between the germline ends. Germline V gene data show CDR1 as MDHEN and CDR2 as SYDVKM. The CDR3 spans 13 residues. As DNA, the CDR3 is TGTGCCACCAAGAGGCCCTCTAGGGACGGAGGGTTCTTC. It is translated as CATKRPSRDGGFF.

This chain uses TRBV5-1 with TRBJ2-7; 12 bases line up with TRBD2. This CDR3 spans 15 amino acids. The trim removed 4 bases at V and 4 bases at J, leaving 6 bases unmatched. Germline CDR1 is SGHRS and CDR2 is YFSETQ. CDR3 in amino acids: CASSPRLAGDYEQYF. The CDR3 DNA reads TGCGCCAGCAGCCCCCGACTAGCGGGAGATTACGAGCAGTACTTC. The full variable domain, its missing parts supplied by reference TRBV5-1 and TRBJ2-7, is KAGVTQTPRYLIKTRGQQVTLSCSPISGHRSVSWYQQTPGQGLQFLFEYFSETQRNKGNFPGRFSGRQFSNSRSEMNVSTLELGDSALYLCASSPRLAGDYEQYFGPGTRLTVT.

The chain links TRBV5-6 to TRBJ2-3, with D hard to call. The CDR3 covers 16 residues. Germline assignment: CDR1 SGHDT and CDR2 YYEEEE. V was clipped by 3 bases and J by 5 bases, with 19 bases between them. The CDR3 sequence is CASSYLVASRGDTQYF. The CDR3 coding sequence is TGTGCCAGCAGCTACCTAGTAGCTTCACGCGGAGATACGCAGTATTTT. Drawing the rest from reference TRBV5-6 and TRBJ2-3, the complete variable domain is DAGVTQSPTHLIKTRGQQVTLRCSPKSGHDTVSWYQQALGQGPQFIFQYYEEEERQRGNFPDRFSGHQFPNYSSELNVNALLLGDSALYLCASSYLVASRGDTQYFGPGTRLTVL.

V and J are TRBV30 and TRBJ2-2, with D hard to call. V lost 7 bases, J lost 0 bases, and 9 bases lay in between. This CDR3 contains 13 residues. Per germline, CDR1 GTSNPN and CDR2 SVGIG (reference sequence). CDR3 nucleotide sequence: TGTGCCTCCCTCGCGCCGAACACCGGGGAGCTGTTTTTT. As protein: CASLAPNTGELFF. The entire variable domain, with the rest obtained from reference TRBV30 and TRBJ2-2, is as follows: SQTIHQWPATLVQPVGSPLSLECTVEGTSNPNLYWYRQAAGRGLQLLFYSVGIGQISSEVPQNLSASRPQDRQFILSSKKLLLSDSGFYLCASLAPNTGELFFGEGSRLTVL.

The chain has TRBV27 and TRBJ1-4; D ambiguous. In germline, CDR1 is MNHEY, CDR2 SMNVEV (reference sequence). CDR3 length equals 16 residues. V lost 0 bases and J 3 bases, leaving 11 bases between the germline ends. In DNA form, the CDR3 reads TGTGCCAGCAGTTTATCGCGGGAAGTGGCTAATGAAAAACTGTTTTTT. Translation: CASSLSREVANEKLFF.

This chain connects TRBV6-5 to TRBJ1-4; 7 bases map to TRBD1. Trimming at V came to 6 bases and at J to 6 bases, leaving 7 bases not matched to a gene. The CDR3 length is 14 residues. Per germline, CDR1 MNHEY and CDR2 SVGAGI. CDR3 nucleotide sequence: TGTGCCAGCAGACGACAGGGTATTTATGAAAAACTGTTTTTT. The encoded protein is CASRRQGIYEKLFF.

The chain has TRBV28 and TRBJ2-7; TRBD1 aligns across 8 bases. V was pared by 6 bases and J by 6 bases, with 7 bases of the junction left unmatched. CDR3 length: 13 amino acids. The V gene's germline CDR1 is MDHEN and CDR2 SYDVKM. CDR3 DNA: TGTGCCAGCAGAGACAGGGGTGTGATCGAGCAGTACTTC. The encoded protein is CASRDRGVIEQYF.

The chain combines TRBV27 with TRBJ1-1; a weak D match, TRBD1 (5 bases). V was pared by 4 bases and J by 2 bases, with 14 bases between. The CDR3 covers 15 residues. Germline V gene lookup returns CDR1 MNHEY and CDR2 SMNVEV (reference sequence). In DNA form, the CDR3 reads TGTGCCAGCAGTTACACAGGCAATCCTAACACTGAAGCTTTCTTT. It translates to CASSYTGNPNTEAFF.